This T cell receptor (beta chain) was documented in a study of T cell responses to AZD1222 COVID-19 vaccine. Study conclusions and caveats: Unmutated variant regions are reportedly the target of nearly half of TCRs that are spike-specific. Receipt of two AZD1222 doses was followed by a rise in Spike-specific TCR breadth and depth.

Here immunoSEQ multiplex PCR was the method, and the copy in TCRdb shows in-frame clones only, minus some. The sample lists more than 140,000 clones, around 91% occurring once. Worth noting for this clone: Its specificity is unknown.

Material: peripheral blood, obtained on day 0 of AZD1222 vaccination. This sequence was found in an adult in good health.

This CDR3 reads CASRGTSGIVLNTGELFF. The CDR3 nucleotides are TGTGCCAGCAGGGGGACTAGCGGGATCGTATTGAACACCGGGGAGCTGTTTTTT. The chain joins TRBV28 to TRBJ2-2, with 13 positions matching TRBD2. Trimming at V came to 6 bases and at J to 1 base, leaving 8 bases not matched to a gene. This CDR3 is 18 amino acids long. The germline CDR1 and CDR2 sequences are MDHEN and SYDVKM.